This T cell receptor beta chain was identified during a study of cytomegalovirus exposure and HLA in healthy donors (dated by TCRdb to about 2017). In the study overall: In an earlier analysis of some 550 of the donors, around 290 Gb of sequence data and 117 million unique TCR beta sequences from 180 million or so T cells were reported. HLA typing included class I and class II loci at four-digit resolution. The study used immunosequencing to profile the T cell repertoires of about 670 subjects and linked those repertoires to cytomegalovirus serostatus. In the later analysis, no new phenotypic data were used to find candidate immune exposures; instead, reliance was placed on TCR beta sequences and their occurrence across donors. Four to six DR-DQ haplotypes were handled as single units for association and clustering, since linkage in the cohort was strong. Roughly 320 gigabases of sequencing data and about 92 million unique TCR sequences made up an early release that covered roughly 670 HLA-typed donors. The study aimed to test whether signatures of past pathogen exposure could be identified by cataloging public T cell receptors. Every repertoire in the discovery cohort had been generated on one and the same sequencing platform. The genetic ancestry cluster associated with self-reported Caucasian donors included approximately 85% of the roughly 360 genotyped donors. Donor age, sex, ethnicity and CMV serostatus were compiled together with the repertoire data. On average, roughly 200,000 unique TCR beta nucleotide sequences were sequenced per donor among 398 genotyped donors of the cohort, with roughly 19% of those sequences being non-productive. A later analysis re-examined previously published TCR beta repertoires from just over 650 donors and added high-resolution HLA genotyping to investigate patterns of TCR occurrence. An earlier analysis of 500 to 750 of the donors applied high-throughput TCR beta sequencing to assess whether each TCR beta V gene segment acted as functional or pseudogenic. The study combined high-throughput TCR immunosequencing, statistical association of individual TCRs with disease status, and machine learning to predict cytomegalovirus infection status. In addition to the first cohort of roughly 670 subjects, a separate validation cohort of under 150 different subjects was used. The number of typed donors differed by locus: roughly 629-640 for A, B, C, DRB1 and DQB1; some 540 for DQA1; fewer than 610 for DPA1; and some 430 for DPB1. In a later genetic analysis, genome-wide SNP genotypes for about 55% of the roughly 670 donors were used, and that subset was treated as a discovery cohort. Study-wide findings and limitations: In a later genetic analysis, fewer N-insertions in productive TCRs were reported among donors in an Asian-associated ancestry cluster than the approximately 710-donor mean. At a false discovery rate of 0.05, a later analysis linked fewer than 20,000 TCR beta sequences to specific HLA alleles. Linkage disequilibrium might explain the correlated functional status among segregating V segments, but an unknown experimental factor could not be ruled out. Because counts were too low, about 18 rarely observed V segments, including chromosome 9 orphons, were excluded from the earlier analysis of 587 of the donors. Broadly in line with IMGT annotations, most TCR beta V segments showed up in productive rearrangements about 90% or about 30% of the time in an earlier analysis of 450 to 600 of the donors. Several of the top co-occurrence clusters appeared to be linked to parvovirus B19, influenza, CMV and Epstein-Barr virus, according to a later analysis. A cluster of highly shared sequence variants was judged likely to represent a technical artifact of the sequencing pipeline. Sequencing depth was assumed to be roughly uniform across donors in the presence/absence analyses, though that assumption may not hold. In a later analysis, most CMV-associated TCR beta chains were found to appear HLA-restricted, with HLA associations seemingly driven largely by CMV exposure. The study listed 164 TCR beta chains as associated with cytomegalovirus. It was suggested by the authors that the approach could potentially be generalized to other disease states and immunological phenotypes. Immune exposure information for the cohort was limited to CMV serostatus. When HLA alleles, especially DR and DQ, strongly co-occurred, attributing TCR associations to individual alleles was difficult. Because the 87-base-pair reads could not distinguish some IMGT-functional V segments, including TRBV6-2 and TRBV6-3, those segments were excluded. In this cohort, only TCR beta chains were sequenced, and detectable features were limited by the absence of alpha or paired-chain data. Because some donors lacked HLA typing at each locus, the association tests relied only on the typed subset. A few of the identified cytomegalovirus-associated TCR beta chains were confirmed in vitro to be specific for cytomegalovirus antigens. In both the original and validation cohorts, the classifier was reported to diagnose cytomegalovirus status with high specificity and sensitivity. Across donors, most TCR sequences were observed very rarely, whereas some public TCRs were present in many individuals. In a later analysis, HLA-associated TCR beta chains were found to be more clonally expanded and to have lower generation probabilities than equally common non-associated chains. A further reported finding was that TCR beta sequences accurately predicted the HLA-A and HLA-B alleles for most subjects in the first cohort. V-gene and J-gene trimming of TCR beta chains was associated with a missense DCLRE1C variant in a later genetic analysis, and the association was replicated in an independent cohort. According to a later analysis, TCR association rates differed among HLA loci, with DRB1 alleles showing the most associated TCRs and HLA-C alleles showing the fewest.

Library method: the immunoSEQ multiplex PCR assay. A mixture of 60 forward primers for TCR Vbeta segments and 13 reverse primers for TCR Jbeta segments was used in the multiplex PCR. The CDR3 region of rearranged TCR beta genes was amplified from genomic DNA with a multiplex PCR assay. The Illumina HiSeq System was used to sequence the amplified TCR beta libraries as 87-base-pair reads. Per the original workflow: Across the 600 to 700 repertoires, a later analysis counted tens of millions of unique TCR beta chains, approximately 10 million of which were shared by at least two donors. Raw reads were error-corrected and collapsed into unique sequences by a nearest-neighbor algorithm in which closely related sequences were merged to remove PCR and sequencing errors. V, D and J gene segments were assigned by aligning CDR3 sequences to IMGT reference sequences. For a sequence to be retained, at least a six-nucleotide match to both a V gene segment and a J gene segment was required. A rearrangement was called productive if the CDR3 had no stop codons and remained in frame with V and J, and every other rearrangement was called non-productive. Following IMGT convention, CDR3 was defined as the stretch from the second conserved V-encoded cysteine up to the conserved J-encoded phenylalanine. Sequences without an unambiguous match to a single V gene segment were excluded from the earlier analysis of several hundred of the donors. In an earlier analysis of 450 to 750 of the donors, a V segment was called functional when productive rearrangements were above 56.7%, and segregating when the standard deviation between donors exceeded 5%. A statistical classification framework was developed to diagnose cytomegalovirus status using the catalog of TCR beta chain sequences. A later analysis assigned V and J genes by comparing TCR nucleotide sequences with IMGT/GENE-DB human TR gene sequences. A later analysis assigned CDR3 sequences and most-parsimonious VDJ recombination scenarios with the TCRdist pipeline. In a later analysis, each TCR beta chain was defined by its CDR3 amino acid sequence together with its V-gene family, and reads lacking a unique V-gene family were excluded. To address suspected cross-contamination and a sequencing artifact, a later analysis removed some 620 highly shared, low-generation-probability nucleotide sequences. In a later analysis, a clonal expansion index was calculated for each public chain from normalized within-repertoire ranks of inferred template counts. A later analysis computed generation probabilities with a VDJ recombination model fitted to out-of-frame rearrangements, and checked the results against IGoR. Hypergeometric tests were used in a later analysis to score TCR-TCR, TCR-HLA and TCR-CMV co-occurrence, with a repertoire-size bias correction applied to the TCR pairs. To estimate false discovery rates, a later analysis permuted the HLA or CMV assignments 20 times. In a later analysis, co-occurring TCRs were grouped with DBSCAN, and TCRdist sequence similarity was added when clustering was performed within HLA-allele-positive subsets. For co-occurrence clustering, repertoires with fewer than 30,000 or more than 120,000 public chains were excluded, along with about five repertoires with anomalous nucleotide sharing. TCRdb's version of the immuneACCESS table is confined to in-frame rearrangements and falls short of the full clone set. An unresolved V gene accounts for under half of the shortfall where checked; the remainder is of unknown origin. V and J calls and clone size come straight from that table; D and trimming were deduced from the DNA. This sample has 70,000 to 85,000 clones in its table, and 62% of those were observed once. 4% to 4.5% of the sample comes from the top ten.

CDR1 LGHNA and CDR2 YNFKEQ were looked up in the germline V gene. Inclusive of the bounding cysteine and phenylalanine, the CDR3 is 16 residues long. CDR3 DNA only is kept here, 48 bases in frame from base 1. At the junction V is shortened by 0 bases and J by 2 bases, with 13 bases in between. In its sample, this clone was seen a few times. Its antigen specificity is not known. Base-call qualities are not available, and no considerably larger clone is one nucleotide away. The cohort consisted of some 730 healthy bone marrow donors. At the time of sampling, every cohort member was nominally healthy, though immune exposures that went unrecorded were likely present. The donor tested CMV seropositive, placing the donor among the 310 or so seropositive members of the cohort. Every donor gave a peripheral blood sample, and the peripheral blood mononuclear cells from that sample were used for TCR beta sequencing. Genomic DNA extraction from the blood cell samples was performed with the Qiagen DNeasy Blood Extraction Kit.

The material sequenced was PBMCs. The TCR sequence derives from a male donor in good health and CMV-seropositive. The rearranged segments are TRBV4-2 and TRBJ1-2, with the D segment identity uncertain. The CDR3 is CASSQDFSGRNYGYTF. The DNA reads TGTGCCAGCAGCCAAGATTTTTCAGGCAGAAACTATGGCTACACCTTC.